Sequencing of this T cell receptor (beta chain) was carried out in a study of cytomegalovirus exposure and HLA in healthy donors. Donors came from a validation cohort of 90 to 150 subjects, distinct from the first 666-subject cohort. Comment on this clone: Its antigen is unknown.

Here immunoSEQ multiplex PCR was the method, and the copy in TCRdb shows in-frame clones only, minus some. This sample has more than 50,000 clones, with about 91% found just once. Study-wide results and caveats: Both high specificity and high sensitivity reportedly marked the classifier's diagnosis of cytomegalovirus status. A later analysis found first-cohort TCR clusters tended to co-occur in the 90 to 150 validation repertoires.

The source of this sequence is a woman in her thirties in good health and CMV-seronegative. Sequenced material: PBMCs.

This chain's CDR3 is CASSSTSGSPQETQYF. The CDR3, as DNA: TGTGCCAGCAGCTCAACTAGCGGGAGCCCACAAGAGACCCAGTACTTC. V and J are TRBV5-5 and TRBJ2-5; 11 positions agree with TRBD2. The CDR3 has 16 amino acids. Germline loops: CDR1 SGHKS, CDR2 YYEKEE (reference sequence). V lost 3 bases and J lost 2; bases outside the gene matches: 6.